The clone carrying this T cell receptor beta chain turned up a few times. This entry comes from a study of control samples from healthy donors and cancer patients. Trimming stripped 0 bases from V and 2 bases from J, with 5 bases between. There are 13 residues in the CDR3. CDR1 is SGHRS, CDR2 YFSETQ, per germline. Profiling relied on immunoSEQ multiplex PCR, and the TCRdb table lists in-frame clones only, not all of them. The sample yields around 70,000 clones, around 87% seen once. Sequencing was performed on PBMCs. The V and J genes are TRBV5-1 and TRBJ2-5; D gene ambiguous. The clonotype comes from a woman aged 45-65 years with head and neck cancer. The CDR3 nucleotides read TGCGCCAGCAGCTTGGGGGTTCAAGAGACCCAGTACTTC. Amino acid sequence: CASSLGVQETQYF.